The source of this TCR beta chain is a study of cytomegalovirus exposure and HLA in healthy donors. About the research overall: Early on, a data release was issued that held 80 million or so unique TCRs from HLA-typed donors. Study-level points and caveats: What a later analysis showed was that several of the most significant clusters appeared linked to common viral pathogens. An analysis that came later showed most CMV-associated TCR beta chains appearing HLA-restricted. Among TCR beta chains of equal frequency, HLA-associated ones were more clonally expanded in a later analysis.

The CDR3 extends over 15 amino acids. J lost 7 bases, V lost 5 bases, and 8 bases had no gene match. Germline V gives CDR1 SGHNT, CDR2 YENEEA. Remarks on this clone: Its antigen is still unknown.

PCR amplification relied on 60 Vbeta primers (plus 13 Jbeta primers). Only in-frame clones appear in the TCRdb table, and some are missing; sequencing was by immunoSEQ multiplex PCR. The table has some 120,000 clones, 79% seen once; the top ten hold 3.5% to 4.5%. The chain recombines TRBV11-3 with TRBJ2-2; 9 bases map to TRBD1. The source of this sequence is a man under 40 in good health and CMV-seropositive. Sequenced sample: PBMCs. CDR3 sequence reads: CASSVGQGNDGELFF. The CDR3 region has the DNA TGTGCCAGCAGCGTTGGACAGGGGAACGACGGGGAGCTGTTTTTT.